This TCR beta chain was documented in a study of beta chain features in type 1 diabetes (dated by TCRdb to 2017 to 2018). With regard to the full study: No differences in mean age, gender distribution, total cell number or subset yield were found between patients and healthy donors. The study compared TCRB repertoires of sorted circulating CD4+ T cell subsets between recently diagnosed type 1 diabetes patients and matched healthy donors. Regulatory and stem cell-like memory subsets were isolated from only 8 patients and 8 healthy donors, whereas naive and central memory subsets came from all 30 or so donors. A total of about 99,000,000 sorted cells were examined across all samples, and RNA yield correlated strongly with the number of cells per subset. Points the paper makes about the study in general: Because small numbers of individuals were included in the HLA sub-analyses, any influence of HLA type on TCRB rearrangement was left unresolved. Naive, central memory and regulatory TCRB repertoires appeared more similar among patients than among healthy donors. PCR may preferentially amplify shorter templates, but because patient and control samples were amplified and corrected together, any resulting skew would affect both groups equally. At VDJ recombination sites, patients with type 1 diabetes made fewer insertions and deleted more nucleotides, a pattern implying thymic rearrangement abnormalities. Because cDNA rather than genomic DNA was sequenced, highly expressing activated cells could have been over-represented, although no difference in activation and CD3 levels was found between groups. A moderate but significant shortening of TCRB CDR3 length was observed in type 1 diabetes patients in all four CD4+ subsets.

Deletion took 0 bases off V and 5 bases off J, with a span of 13 bases between the germline ends. The CDR3 spans 14 residues, from the cysteine through the phenylalanine. The read is trimmed to its CDR3 DNA, 42 bases read in frame from base 1. The germline V gene provides CDR1 SQVTM and CDR2 ANQGSEA. This clone was counted only a few times. No antigen is known for it. Per-base quality was not reported, and no clone a single base away is much larger than it. All of the isolated RNA was reverse transcribed with the High Capacity cDNA Reverse Transcription Kit, so expressed TCRB transcripts were sequenced. Deep immunoSEQ sequencing was applied to naive, central memory and regulatory T cell samples, giving an average of roughly 3.3 million total reads per sample. After sorted cells were lysed in RLT buffer, RNA was extracted with DNase-treated RNeasy Micro or Mini kits, with the choice depending on cell number. Each cell subset was processed on its own to prevent cross-contamination, while patient and healthy donor samples were processed together. The immunoSEQ multiplex PCR was used to amplify TCRB sequences from cDNA, yielding 87-bp fragments that span the CDR3 region. Sequencing of the amplicons was done on the Illumina HiSeq platform. As for the original processing: PCR bias was computationally corrected using synthetic template baselines, reads within Hamming distance 2 were collapsed, and singletons that could not be merged were discarded. Reads were aligned against IMGT so that V, D and J genes, CDR3 length and insertions or deletions at six rearrangement sites could be assigned. Within each subset, clonotype counts were normalized to sorted cell number, and only after that were true diversity and Gini coefficients computed with the tcR R package. The overlap coefficient, calculated on TCRB nucleotide sequences, was used to measure repertoire sharing. Out-of-frame TCRB sequences from naive cells were analyzed as a proxy for the pre-selection repertoire. TCRdb limited this immuneACCESS table to in-frame rearrangements with V and J called. A share of clones is missing; checked studies link under half to unresolved V genes, and the rest is unexplained. The DNA gave D and trimming, while V, J and clone size come from that table. The sample has about 160,000 clones on record, roughly 60% of them singletons. The biggest ten clones account for approximately 0.09% of the sample.

Each donor gave one peripheral blood draw, averaging about 100 mL, which was collected into heparinised tubes. Using a panel that included CD45RO, CCR7, CD25, CD127, CD95 and CD27, naive, central memory, regulatory and stem cell-like memory CD4+ T cells were sorted on a BD FACSAria II. All sorted populations exceeded 95% purity. PBMCs were isolated immediately by Lymphoprep density gradient centrifugation and stained directly without culture. So that batch effects would be minimized, each experiment stained and sorted samples in pairs, pairing one healthy donor with one patient. This receptor was identified in a young man with type 1 diabetes. Material: naive CD4+ T cells from blood. In the paper's terms, the cell subset or site label means: true naive CD4+ T cells. The rearranged chain carries TRBV29-1 and TRBJ2-5; perhaps TRBD1 is the D gene, with 5 bases matching. CDR3 reads: CSVEEVWGLETQYF. DNA sequence: TGCAGCGTTGAAGAGGTCTGGGGCCTCGAGACCCAGTACTTC.